This TCR beta chain was sequenced for a study of T cells in Graves' hyperthyroidism and ophthalmopathy. RNA transcripts served as the template for amplifying TCR beta CDR3 regions. First-round RT-PCR with HTBI primers amplified the TCR CDR3 region. TCRdb re-called the multiplex PCR reads with MiXCR, one entry per CDR3 protein. The sample holds hundreds of thousands of distinct CDR3 sequences; about a third are singletons and the top ten take around 30%. Study-wide results and limits: The model's output predicted ophthalmopathy at a median of about 5.9 months prior to onset. Blood also showed most of the thyroid clonotypes that were expanded above 0.001.

The diagnostic basis comprised clinical symptoms, serum thyroxine and TRAb, thyroid ultrasound and orbital computed tomography. This clonotype was counted a few times. Its antigen is not known. Germline trimming cut 7 bases from V and 3 bases from J; bases unmatched to any gene: 11. The germline V gene has CDR1 MNHNY and CDR2 SVGAGI (reference sequence). The length of the CDR3 is 15 residues. The sequencing input was blood. The TCR sequence derives from a woman aged 40 to 50 with Graves' hyperthyroidism. V and J are TRBV6-6 and TRBJ1-1; the match to TRBD1 covers 7 bases. CDR3 amino acids: CASTITGVGDTEAFF. CDR3 nucleotides: TGTGCCAGCACTATAACAGGGGTCGGTGACACTGAAGCTTTCTTT.